The rows below give T cell receptor beta chains drawn from one sample of a study of blood T cells in healthy people across ages. TCRdb re-derived calls from the 5' RACE reads in MiXCR, one entry per CDR3 protein. The repertoire holds about 680,000 distinct CDR3 sequences, with about half as singletons. The source material was blood. Receptors were obtained from a woman aged 55-69 years in good health. CDR3s include the opening cysteine and the closing phenylalanine or tryptophan. Expanded clones are given a class, and other clones once, few, many or no size at all.

abundance	v_gene	j_gene	CDR3aa
many	TRBV2	TRBJ2-1	CASSNQQGFHNEQFF
NA	TRBV20-1	TRBJ1-6	CSAPREEINSPLHF
NA	TRBV18	TRBJ2-7	CASSPPGLAGLHEQYF
NA	TRBV7-2	TRBJ1-2	CASSVVANYGYTF
NA	TRBV29-1	TRBJ2-3	CSVETPLSTDTQYF
once	TRBV4-3	TRBJ2-5	CASSQRLAGNYNEQYF
few	TRBV7-9	TRBJ2-3	CASSPGTSGMTDTQYF
NA	TRBV15	TRBJ2-3	CATTLTGDTQYF
few	TRBV28	TRBJ2-7	CASSRGGTAYEQYF
NA	TRBV11-3	TRBJ2-3	CASSLQGGDRGADTQYF
NA	TRBV29-1	TRBJ2-1	CSVESGGIDEQFF
NA	TRBV27	TRBJ2-7	CASSLGGDSTDEQYF
NA	TRBV20-1	TRBJ1-5	CSARGPGLSNQPQHF
NA	TRBV18	TRBJ2-6	CASSPGQGGSGANVLTF
many	TRBV2	TRBJ2-7	CASSENRLNYEQYF
NA	TRBV4-3	TRBJ1-3	CASSQEPGVGNTIYF
once	TRBV2	TRBJ2-1	CASWVGSREQFF
NA	TRBV12-3/TRBV12-4	TRBJ1-4	CASSAGWDEKLFF
once	TRBV6-5	TRBJ1-4	CASSPQGIGEKLFF
few	TRBV29-1	TRBJ2-7	CSVEGIRALSYNEQYF
NA	TRBV5-1	TRBJ2-2	CASSLEVASVRTGELFF
NA	TRBV12-3/TRBV12-4	TRBJ2-5	CASGREGRETQYF
NA	TRBV6-6	TRBJ2-7	CASKRLADSTYEQYF
few	TRBV18	TRBJ2-1	CASSPTGNRHEQFF
once	TRBV24-1	TRBJ2-1	CATSDSGGDYTEQFF
NA	TRBV20-1	TRBJ1-6	CSATRDRRLNSSPLHF
NA	TRBV9	NA	CASSVTGTGEQYF
NA	TRBV4-2	NA	CASSQGRASGRYEQYF
once	TRBV20-1	TRBJ1-2	CSARDPTTTRNYGYTF
few	TRBV15	TRBJ2-7	CATSRARTGGYEQYF
NA	TRBV7-3	TRBJ1-1	CASSLGGRFEAFF
NA	TRBV20-1	NA	CSARDRQGRGKVEQYF
few	TRBV14	TRBJ2-1	CASSQGSGKVYNEQFF
few	TRBV5-6	TRBJ2-1	CASSLSWREGAYEQFF
NA	TRBV28	TRBJ2-7	CASSVVGQFYEQYF
NA	TRBV4-3	TRBJ1-4	CASSPQGTHQAGEKLFF
NA	TRBV7-9	TRBJ1-5	CASSLNGDSNQPQHF
few	TRBV28	TRBJ2-7	CASLDGSSYEQYF
NA	TRBV20-1	TRBJ2-1	CSASQGKGQYEQFF
NA	TRBV28	NA	CASSSLSRGNAYEQYF
NA	TRBV2	TRBJ1-5	CASRHWGSNQPQHF
few	TRBV20-1	TRBJ2-1	CSARDYRGGSIYNEQFF
NA	TRBV20-1	TRBJ2-7	CSALSGQGDGEQYF
NA	TRBV6-2/TRBV6-3	TRBJ2-1	CASSDHGDSYNEQFF
few	TRBV6-6	TRBJ2-3	CASRPRLAASADTQYF
many	TRBV20-1	TRBJ2-7	CSASGSSYEQYF
NA	TRBV19	TRBJ2-7	CASQQGLAYEQYF
NA	TRBV11-1	TRBJ2-7	CASSLRAVSYEQYF
NA	TRBV20-1	TRBJ1-4	CSAITSGMANEKLFF
few	TRBV5-1	TRBJ2-7	CASSLQSYEQYF
NA	TRBV5-1	TRBJ2-1	CASSLATRLAGLEQFF
NA	TRBV4-2	TRBJ2-3	CASSQGLQADTQYF
NA	TRBV5-4	TRBJ1-2	CASSSESGADYGYTF